This T cell receptor (beta chain) came from a study of brain metastases from non-small cell lung cancer. Study-wide points: Compared with their matched primary tumors, around 68% of brain metastases showed expanded T-cell clones. Brain metastases shared most TCR repertoire with primaries, with sparse T cells.

TCRdb's copy holds only in-frame clones and misses some; the assay was immunoSEQ multiplex PCR. The sample holds about 1,400 clones, over 75% seen once. Remarks on this clone: Its target is not known.

The CDR3 has 14 amino acids. Germline V gene data show CDR1 as SEHNR and CDR2 as FQNEAQ (reference sequence). Trimming at V came to 4 bases and at J to 4 bases, leaving 2 bases not matched to a gene. The V call is TRBV7-9, the J call TRBJ1-3; TRBD1 aligns across 9 bases. This TCR was sampled from a donor at least 40 years old with non-small cell lung cancer. The sequenced material came from primary lung tumor tissue. Here the CDR3 DNA reads TGTGCCAGCAGCTGGGGACAGGGAGGAAACACCATATATTTT. This sequence encodes CASSWGQGGNTIYF.